This section outlines one T cell receptor beta chain sequence together with its context. Antigen: not known. This CDR3 comprises 16 residues. Germline loops: CDR1 SGDLS, CDR2 YYNGEE. V gave up 4 bases and J gave up 8 bases; unmatched junction bases: 8. Libraries were prepared by immunoSEQ multiplex PCR; TCRdb keeps only in-frame clonotypes and omits some of them. Of roughly 120,000 clones listed, 70% to 90% are singletons. The data originate from a study of T cell responses to AZD1222 COVID-19 vaccine. Whole-study findings and limits: The study found vaccine-associated CD4 TCRs spanning spike, dominant at 160-218 and 743-854. Nearly half of unique spike-specific TCRs reportedly avoided B.1.351 and B.1.1.7 mutated regions.

The TCR comes from an adult in good health. The chain combines TRBV9 with TRBJ1-6, with 11 bases fitting TRBD1. The source material was peripheral blood, sampled on day 0 of AZD1222 vaccination. The CDR3 bases are TGTGCCAGCAGCCCCCACGGGGACAGGGGGTATTCACCCCTCCACTTT. Translation gives CASSPHGDRGYSPLHF.